The 10 T cell receptor beta chains reported below all come from one sample, sequenced in a study of blood T cells in healthy people across ages (dated by TCRdb to between 2014 and 2017). Library preparation employed 5' RACE. TCRdb lists the instrument as Illumina HiSeq 2500. A second roughly 7 to 12 cycle PCR used a sample-barcoded 5' primer and a J-beta primer mix. TCRdb took the public reads, trimmed them with fastp at Q25, ran MiXCR for clone calling and kept in-frame beta chains. Rows with a matching CDR3 protein are joined into one entry that keeps the most common DNA and genes. The sample records 500,000 to 550,000 distinct CDR3 sequences, 24% of which are singletons. The top ten hold approximately 8.7% of the sample. The data were also submitted as part of a second study, on T cells of mothers and their children.

The sequenced sample was blood. Receptor source: a boy under 18 in good health.

CDR3 nucleotides: TGCAGTGCTCTTAGGCCCAGGACAGGGGGTCGCGGGAGCAATCAGCCCCAGCATTTT. Translating it yields CSALRPRTGGRGSNQPQHF. This chain uses TRBV20-1 with TRBJ1-5, with TRBD1 identical over 10 bases. Per the germline V gene, CDR1 is DFQATT and CDR2 is SNEGSKA (reference sequence). The CDR3 is 19 amino acids. Trimming cost V 5 bases and J 1 base; bases outside gene matches: 17.

This clonotype has more than one count but fewer than ten. The V call is TRBV7-2, the J call TRBJ2-1; 12 bases line up with TRBD2. With 3 bases clipped from V and 2 bases from J, the junction kept 2 bases outside the gene matches. Per germline, CDR1 SGHTA and CDR2 FQGNSA. This CDR3 has 16 residues. CDR3: CASSFGLAGTYNEQFF. Written as DNA, the CDR3 is TGTGCCAGCAGCTTCGGACTAGCGGGAACCTACAATGAGCAGTTCTTC.

In its sample, this clonotype was seen once. The chain has TRBV10-3 and TRBJ2-5; 8 nucleotides agree with TRBD2. Germline values: CDR1 ENHRY, CDR2 SYGVKD. This CDR3 contains 13 residues. Trimming took 7 bases from V and 3 from J; bases not matched to a gene: 4. The CDR3 DNA reads as TGTGCCATCACGGCAGCGGGGGAAGAGACCCAGTACTTC. Translated, it gives CAITAAGEETQYF.

Many counts were recorded for this clonotype. The chain combines TRBV28 with TRBJ2-5; no definite D call. Germline V gene data show CDR1 as MDHEN and CDR2 as SYDVKM. The CDR3 consists of 12 residues. V was clipped by 5 bases and J by 2 bases, with 6 bases between them. This CDR3 reads CASSNVQETQYF. CDR3 DNA: TGTGCCAGCAGTAACGTTCAAGAGACCCAGTACTTC.

The rearrangement links TRBV9 to TRBJ1-2, with a tentative D call TRBD1 (6 bases). Trimming pared 4 bases from V and 3 bases from J, leaving 19 bases between. Germline V CDR1 and CDR2: SGDLS, YYNGEE. The CDR3 length is 16 residues. CDR3 nucleotides: TGTGCCAGCAGCTCCCAAACAGGGTCCCCTTACTATGGCTACACCTTC. Protein product: CASSSQTGSPYYGYTF.

This clonotype was seen only a few times. V and J are TRBV19 and TRBJ2-1, with D uncertain. From germline, CDR1 is LNHDA and CDR2 SQIVND (reference sequence). Between the trimmed V and J ends, which lost 11 bases and 3 bases, there was a span of 14 bases. This CDR3 is 13 amino acids long. The CDR3: CASRMGSYNEQFF. CDR3 DNA sequence: TGTGCCTCCAGAATGGGCAGCTACAATGAGCAGTTCTTC.

There are many counts of this clonotype. V is TRBV12-3 or TRBV12-4 and J is TRBJ2-5, with no clear D. The CDR3 is made up of 14 amino acids. V lost 2 bases, J lost 1 base, and 8 bases lay in between. This CDR3 is CASSLMTSQETQYF. In nucleotides, the CDR3 is TGTGCCAGCAGTTTAATGACATCCCAAGAGACCCAGTACTTC.

The chain uses TRBV5-1 and TRBJ2-3, with 12 nucleotides matching TRBD2. The CDR3 totals 16 residues. Trimming took 4 bases from V and 2 from J; bases not matched to a gene: 5. Per germline, CDR1 SGHRS and CDR2 YFSETQ. This CDR3 is CASSLTSGSHTDTQYF. The CDR3, as DNA: TGCGCCAGCAGCCTGACTAGCGGGAGCCACACAGATACGCAGTATTTT. Based on the CDR3 plus reference TRBV5-1 and TRBJ2-3, the full variable domain is KAGVTQTPRYLIKTRGQQVTLSCSPISGHRSVSWYQQTPGQGLQFLFEYFSETQRNKGNFPGRFSGRQFSNSRSEMNVSTLELGDSALYLCASSLTSGSHTDTQYFGPGTRLTVL.

The chain carries TRBV5-6 and TRBJ2-5; no clear D gene. Matching the DNA end better, TRBJ2-7 makes the J call doubtful. Germline V CDR1 and CDR2: SGHDT, YYEEEE. The CDR3 length is 14 residues. CDR3 region: CASSLLGFSYEQYF. The CDR3 region has the DNA TGTGCCAGCAGCTTGTTGGGCTTCTCCTACGAGCAGTACTTC.

The rearrangement joins TRBV29-1 to TRBJ2-7, with D perhaps matching TRBD1 (5 bases). V was pared by 4 bases and J by 0 bases, with 7 bases between. The CDR3 runs to 12 residues. Germline assignment: CDR1 SQVTM and CDR2 ANQGSEA. The DNA of the CDR3 is TGCAGCGTTGGACAGAGCTCCTACGAGCAGTACTTC. This encodes CSVGQSSYEQYF.